This passage covers 19 T cell receptor beta chains from one sample sequenced in a study of shared clonotypes between healthy human individuals. Measured with immunoSEQ multiplex PCR; TCRdb has only the in-frame clones, and not every one. The data contain about 1 million clones, around 74% of them seen just once; the ten biggest clones take up 1.4%. The sequencing sample was made of memory CD4+ T cells sorted from blood. The subset here: CD45RA-negative fraction. The receptors derive from a young man in good health.

The V and J genes are TRBV28 and TRBJ1-5; possibly TRBD1 for D (5 bases). V dropped 7 bases and J dropped 1 base, with 17 bases sitting between them. CDR3 length: 16 residues. The germline gives CDR1 MDHEN, CDR2 SYDVKM. CDR3 sequence (DNA): TGTGCCAGCACCACGGGCCAGGGCTTAAGCAATCAGCCCCAGCATTTT. This gives the protein CASTTGQGLSNQPQHF.

The chain links TRBV9 to TRBJ2-3; possibly TRBD1 for D (5 bases). Germline CDR1 SGDLS, CDR2 YYNGEE. The V and J ends lost 4 bases and 8 bases respectively, with 20 bases between them. The CDR3 runs 15 residues. CDR3 bases: TGTGCCAGCAGCCCCCCCGCGCAGGGTATTCCTACGCAGTATTTT. Amino acids: CASSPPAQGIPTQYF.

The chain joins TRBV2 to TRBJ1-4; D gene ambiguous. V was trimmed by 6 bases and J by 0 bases, leaving 11 bases between them. The germline gives CDR1 SNHLY, CDR2 FYNNEI. The CDR3 length is 15 residues. This CDR3 reads CASRTSWATNEKLFF. The CDR3 coding sequence is TGTGCCAGCAGGACCAGCTGGGCAACTAATGAAAAACTGTTTTTT.

This chain uses TRBV10-3 with TRBJ1-6; D not resolved. Germline CDR1 is ENHRY and CDR2 is SYGVKD. CDR3 length: 12 residues. With 4 bases removed from V and 9 bases from J, the gap between germline ends came to 7 bases. In DNA form, the CDR3 reads TGTGCCATCAGTGGCCCCCTTTCACCCCTCCACTTT. Protein sequence: CAISGPLSPLHF.

The V and J genes are TRBV6-5 and TRBJ1-2; D remains unclear. The CDR3 is made up of 15 amino acids. V lost 2 bases and J 4 bases, leaving 14 bases between the germline ends. CDR1 and CDR2 (germline): MNHEY, SVGAGI. The DNA of the CDR3 is TGTGCCAGCAGTTACAGCCGAGGTAGTCTCTATGGCTACACCTTC. It codes for CASSYSRGSLYGYTF.

This clone is classed as medium-sized (0.01 to 0.1%). The chain combines TRBV6-1 with TRBJ2-5, with 8 bases aligning to TRBD1. The CDR3 contains 15 residues. V gave up 5 bases and J gave up 5 bases; unmatched junction bases: 10. The germline CDR1 and CDR2 sequences are MNHNS and SASEGT. The CDR3 coding sequence is TGTGCCAGCAGTCCCGACAGGGGCAGGAGTGAGACCCAGTACTTC. It yields the protein CASSPDRGRSETQYF.

The chain links TRBV10-3 to TRBJ1-4; D not certain. The V and J ends lost 6 bases and 5 bases respectively, with 7 bases between them. CDR3 size: 12 residues. CDR1 and CDR2 (germline): ENHRY, SYGVKD. The DNA of the CDR3 is TGTGCCATCAGGAGGGAGAATGAAAAACTGTTTTTT. This translates into CAIRRENEKLFF.

The genes are TRBV5-1 and TRBJ2-2, with D perhaps TRBD2 (6 bases). V was trimmed by 2 bases and J by 3 bases, leaving 14 bases between them. The germline V gene encodes CDR1 SGHRS and CDR2 YFSETQ. This CDR3 comprises 16 residues. CDR3 sequence: CASSFGTLLDTGELFF. CDR3 bases: TGCGCCAGCAGCTTTGGGACTCTTCTCGACACCGGGGAGCTGTTTTTT.

J is TRBJ2-2 and V is TRBV9; 10 bases are a match to TRBD2. Trimming cost V 3 bases and J 6 bases; bases outside gene matches: 5. From germline, CDR1 is SGDLS and CDR2 YYNGEE. CDR3 length: 15 amino acids. The CDR3 region has the DNA TGTGCCAGCAGCGAACCCGGGACTAGCGCCGGGGAGCTGTTTTTT. This sequence encodes CASSEPGTSAGELFF. Complete variable domain (other parts from reference TRBV9 and TRBJ2-2): DSGVTQTPKHLITATGQRVTLRCSPRSGDLSVYWYQQSLDQGLQFLIQYYNGEERAKGNILERFSAQQFPDLHSELNLSSLELGDSALYFCASSEPGTSAGELFFGEGSRLTVL.

The genes are TRBV10-3 and TRBJ2-5; 11 positions match TRBD2. V dropped 2 bases and J dropped 5; count of bases not matched to a gene: 7. The CDR3 length is 16 residues. Germline assignment: CDR1 ENHRY and CDR2 SYGVKD. Here the CDR3 reads CAISERLAGGGETQYF. CDR3 nucleotides: TGTGCCATCAGTGAGCGCCTAGCGGGAGGTGGGGAGACCCAGTACTTC.

The chain recombines TRBV27 with TRBJ1-3, with TRBD1 matching over 9 bases. The CDR3 totals 17 residues. V lost 5 bases and J lost 4; bases outside the gene matches: 12. Germline V gene data show CDR1 as MNHEY and CDR2 as SMNVEV (reference sequence). The CDR3 sequence is CASSPRGPTGGGNTIYF. The CDR3 coding sequence is TGTGCCAGCAGTCCGAGGGGCCCCACAGGGGGCGGAAACACCATATATTTT.

This chain links TRBV4-2 with TRBJ1-1; unclear D gene. V dropped 0 bases and J dropped 4 bases, with 9 bases sitting between them. The length of the CDR3 is 14 residues. Germline V gives CDR1 LGHNA, CDR2 YNFKEQ. Written as DNA, the CDR3 is TGTGCCAGCAGCCAAGATCTAGGGTTCACTGAAGCTTTCTTT. It codes for CASSQDLGFTEAFF.

Details on this clone: The same CDR3 can be traced to other DNA sequences in this sample. The chain has TRBV18 and TRBJ2-2; D call uncertain. The CDR3 loop spans 14 amino acids. V shed 3 bases and J shed 1 base, with 6 bases lying between them. Germline V gene sequence: CDR1 KGHSH, CDR2 LQKENI. The CDR3 DNA sequence: TGTGCCAGCTCACCCCCGCTGAACACCGGGGAGCTGTTTTTT. The encoded protein is CASSPPLNTGELFF.

The chain carries TRBV6-5 and TRBJ1-2, with TRBD1 matching over 9 bases. The V and J ends lost 7 bases and 6 bases, in that order; junction bases with no gene match: 9. This CDR3 comprises 14 residues. In germline, CDR1 is MNHEY, CDR2 SVGAGI. CDR3 in amino acids: CASKALDRGDGYTF. The CDR3 DNA reads as TGTGCCAGCAAAGCCTTGGACAGGGGAGATGGCTACACCTTC.

This chain uses TRBV7-9 with TRBJ1-2; D call uncertain. The germline gives CDR1 SEHNR, CDR2 FQNEAQ (reference sequence). This CDR3 comprises 13 residues. The V end lost 1 base, the J end lost 5 bases, and 8 bases lay between the germline ends. The CDR3 sequence: CASSLVPYYGYTF. The CDR3 DNA sequence: TGTGCCAGCAGCTTAGTCCCCTATTATGGCTACACCTTC.

V is TRBV28 and J is TRBJ2-7; the match to TRBD1 covers 10 bases. The germline V gene encodes CDR1 MDHEN and CDR2 SYDVKM. CDR3 size: 16 residues. The J segment lost 7 bases and the V segment lost 2 bases, leaving 11 bases of the junction unmatched. The CDR3 nucleotides read TGTGCCAGCAGTTTACTTCCGGGACAGGGGACGGGAGAGCAGTACTTC. This codes for CASSLLPGQGTGEQYF.

CDR3 bases: TGTGCCAGCAGCTCGGGACTAGCGGGAGCCAATGAGCAGTTCTTC. Its protein product is CASSSGLAGANEQFF. The chain employs TRBV7-2 and TRBJ2-1; 14 bases map to TRBD2. CDR1 and CDR2 (germline): SGHTA, FQGNSA. The CDR3 is 15 residues long. V was pared by 4 bases and J by 6 bases, with 2 bases of the junction left unmatched.

The DNA of the CDR3 is TGTGCCAGCAGCCCCCTTCCGGGGGAGGCCTATGAGCAGTTCTTC. This translates into CASSPLPGEAYEQFF. The chain has TRBV7-2 and TRBJ2-1; tentative D call: TRBD2 (6 bases). CDR1 is SGHTA, CDR2 FQGNSA, per germline. V lost 5 bases, J lost 8 bases, and 19 bases lay in between. This CDR3 has 15 residues. The variable domain in full, completed from reference TRBV7-2 and TRBJ2-1, reads GAGVSQSPSNKVTEKGKDVELRCDPISGHTALYWYRQSLGQGLEFLIYFQGNSAPDKSGLPSDRFSAERTGGSVSTLTIQRTQQEDSAVYLCASSPLPGEAYEQFFGPGTRLTVL.

Only a few counts were recorded for this clone. The rearrangement uses TRBV7-9 and TRBJ2-1; D may be TRBD2 (7 bases). CDR3 length equals 15 residues. Germline V gene data show CDR1 as SEHNR and CDR2 as FQNEAQ (reference sequence). The V end was cut by 4 bases, the J end by 5 bases, with 15 bases between. This CDR3 is CASSSGAGDHNEQFF. As DNA, the CDR3 is TGTGCCAGCAGCTCAGGGGCGGGGGACCACAATGAGCAGTTCTTC.